The clone carrying this T cell receptor beta chain was seen a few times. Its antigen remains unidentified. The source of the sample is a study of T cell responses to AZD1222 COVID-19 vaccine. Study-level results: Reportedly, nearly half of unique spike TCRs recognized epitopes outside B.1.351/B.1.1.7 mutations.

This CDR3 is built from 13 residues. Germline lookup yields CDR1 WSHSY and CDR2 SAAADI. V was clipped by 5 bases and J by 15 bases; unmatched bases: 6. Sequencing was performed with immunoSEQ multiplex PCR; in TCRdb, only in-frame clones are kept and a portion is missing. Here the sample spans around 120,000 clones, approximately 92% being singletons. The specimen was peripheral blood, collected on day 0 of AZD1222 vaccination. The V gene is TRBV10-2, the J gene TRBJ2-1, with 14 bases that match TRBD2. The TCR comes from an adult in good health. CDR3 sequence: CASSPGTSGSLFF. In DNA form, the CDR3 reads TGCGCCAGCAGTCCCGGGACTAGCGGGAGTCTGTTCTTC.